The 18 T cell receptor beta chains below all came from one sample that was sequenced in a study of HIV-infected patients and healthy controls (dated by TCRdb to between 2012 and 2015). Whole blood was used without cell fractionation, so the repertoire reflected all unsorted peripheral T cells. Libraries were constructed by 5' RACE. Sequenced on an Illumina MiSeq. Using SuperScript III with primers targeting the alpha and beta constant regions, 400 to 550 ng of RNA was reverse transcribed. Separate alpha and beta chain libraries were made by chain-specific third strand synthesis with multiplexing indices. TCRdb cleaned the public reads at Q25 with fastp, built clones with MiXCR and kept in-frame beta chains. Each entry merges the rows of one CDR3 protein and shows their most common DNA and genes. The sample table records about 17,000 distinct CDR3 sequences; 5.5% of these occur just once. 1.9% of the sample comes from the top ten.

The specimen was blood. Every receptor here comes from an adult in good health.

The sample holds many counts of this clonotype. The V call is TRBV5-1, the J call TRBJ1-5, with D uncertain. The V gene's germline CDR1 is SGHRS and CDR2 YFSETQ. This CDR3 contains 13 residues. The germline V and J ends were trimmed by 0 bases and 9 bases, with 10 bases remaining between them. The CDR3 sequence is CASSLDAVGPQHF. The CDR3 nucleotides are TGCGCCAGCAGCTTGGACGCAGTTGGGCCCCAGCATTTT.

This clonotype was counted at least ten times. V and J are TRBV18 and TRBJ1-2, with D uncertain. Trimming removed 1 base from V and 4 bases from J, with 13 bases in between. This CDR3 contains 15 residues. Germline lookup yields CDR1 KGHSH and CDR2 LQKENI. CDR3 DNA: TGTGCCAGCTCACCACGGAAGGCAGTGATCTATGGCTACACCTTC. Translated: CASSPRKAVIYGYTF.

In its sample, this clonotype was seen many times. The rearrangement joins TRBV5-1 to TRBJ2-7; D is ambiguous. The CDR3 sequence is 13 residues long. The ends were cut back, 1 base at V and 6 bases at J, with 11 bases in the middle. The germline CDR1 and CDR2 sequences are SGHRS and YFSETQ. For the CDR3, the DNA is TGCGCCAGCAGCTTGCTTACCAGATCCGAGCAGTACTTC. Its protein product is CASSLLTRSEQYF.

This clonotype was counted a few times. The chain recombines TRBV15 with TRBJ2-3, with 8 bases lining up with TRBD2. The V segment lost 0 bases and the J segment 3 bases; nucleotides outside the gene matches: 5. There are 16 residues in the CDR3. The germline gives CDR1 LNHNV, CDR2 YYDKDF (reference sequence). Here the CDR3 reads CATSRDTGGATDTQYF. CDR3 bases: TGTGCCACCAGCAGAGATACCGGGGGGGCAACAGATACGCAGTATTTT. Using reference TRBV15 and TRBJ2-3 for the parts outside the CDR3, the full variable domain is DAMVIQNPRYQVTQFGKPVTLSCSQTLNHNVMYWYQQKSSQAPKLLFHYYDKDFNNEADTPDNFQSRRPNTSFCFLDIRSPGLGDTAMYLCATSRDTGGATDTQYFGPGTRLTVL.

This clonotype was seen a handful of times. V and J are TRBV6-5 and TRBJ2-5; 8 bases are shared with TRBD1. The CDR3 runs 16 residues. The V segment lost 4 bases and the J segment 2 bases; nucleotides outside the gene matches: 9. Germline V CDR1 and CDR2: MNHEY, SVGAGI. CDR3 in amino acids: CASSFSQGGTQETQYF. The CDR3 coding sequence is TGTGCCAGCAGTTTTTCACAGGGGGGCACTCAAGAGACCCAGTACTTC.

This clonotype was observed at least ten times. The chain recombines TRBV28 with TRBJ2-3; TRBD1 agrees at 9 bases. The CDR3 covers 18 residues. Germline V gives CDR1 MDHEN, CDR2 SYDVKM. The trim removed 4 bases at V and 4 bases at J, leaving 15 bases unmatched. The CDR3 bases are TGTGCCAGCAGTTCCCTCGACAGGGGGAGGTTGAACTCAGATACGCAGTATTTT. Translated, it gives CASSSLDRGRLNSDTQYF.

This clonotype was seen repeatedly, ten times or more. The chain has TRBV12-3 or TRBV12-4 and TRBJ1-1; no clear D. The CDR3 consists of 15 residues. Trimming cost V 5 bases and J 4 bases, with 17 bases left between them. CDR3 bases: TGTGCCAGCAGTCCGTCGGACTCCTGGGGCACTGAAGCTTTCTTT. Translated: CASSPSDSWGTEAFF.

This clonotype was observed at least ten times. This chain joins TRBV28 and TRBJ1-5; D possibly corresponds to TRBD1 (5 bases). Germline V CDR1 and CDR2: MDHEN, SYDVKM. V shed 6 bases and J shed 7 bases, with 13 bases lying between them. The length of the CDR3 is 13 residues. CDR3: CASRGERHQPQHF. The CDR3 DNA follows: TGTGCCAGCAGGGGGGAACGGCACCAGCCCCAGCATTTT.

This clonotype was recorded at least ten times. The chain has TRBV5-5 and TRBJ1-4, with no clear D. The CDR3 is made up of 18 amino acids. Trimming took off 4 bases at V and 4 bases at J, with 23 bases between the two ends. Looked up from germline, CDR1 is SGHKS and CDR2 is YYEKEE (reference sequence). In nucleotides, the CDR3 is TGTGCCAGCAGCCTACGGCGGGTTAGGGCAGAAGATAATGAAAAACTGTTTTTT. Translation: CASSLRRVRAEDNEKLFF.

In its sample, this clonotype ranks as medium-sized. The chain recombines TRBV6-5 with TRBJ2-3; TRBD2 agrees at 7 bases. Per the germline V gene, CDR1 is MNHEY and CDR2 is SVGAGI. The CDR3 consists of 14 residues. Germline trimming cut 2 bases from V and 1 base from J; bases unmatched to any gene: 0. The CDR3 region has the DNA TGTGCCAGCAGTTACGGGGGGGGCACAGATACGCAGTATTTT. As protein: CASSYGGGTDTQYF.

This clonotype was counted at least ten times. This chain uses TRBV9 with TRBJ2-2; a weak D match, TRBD2 (5 bases). Trimming removed 3 bases at V and 5 bases at J, with 17 bases between. CDR1 and CDR2 from the germline V gene are SGDLS and YYNGEE. The CDR3 sequence is 16 residues long. The CDR3 DNA follows: TGTGCCAGCAGCGCGTTACTGGCAGGCGGGACCGGGGAGCTGTTTTTT. This gives the protein CASSALLAGGTGELFF. The complete variable domain, with remaining parts taken from reference TRBV9 and TRBJ2-2, reads DSGVTQTPKHLITATGQRVTLRCSPRSGDLSVYWYQQSLDQGLQFLIQYYNGEERAKGNILERFSAQQFPDLHSELNLSSLELGDSALYFCASSALLAGGTGELFFGEGSRLTVL.

This clonotype is labeled as medium-sized (0.01 to 0.1%). V gene TRBV20-1 combines with J gene TRBJ1-2, with D perhaps matching TRBD1 (6 bases). Germline assignment: CDR1 DFQATT and CDR2 SNEGSKA (reference sequence). The CDR3 length is 15 residues. V shed 0 bases and J shed 6 bases, with 17 bases lying between them. Written as DNA, the CDR3 is TGCAGTGCTAGAGATGCGGCAGGGGTCGCCAATGGCTACACCTTC. This gives the protein CSARDAAGVANGYTF.

By share, this clonotype ranks as medium-sized (0.01 to 0.1%). This chain connects TRBV28 to TRBJ2-5; possibly TRBD2 for D (6 bases). With 5 bases removed from V and 4 bases from J, the gap between germline ends came to 20 bases. CDR3 length: 16 amino acids. The V gene's germline CDR1 is MDHEN and CDR2 SYDVKM. The CDR3 is CASSTRLVVARETQYF. Here the CDR3 DNA reads TGTGCCAGCAGTACCCGACTAGTCGTTGCGAGAGAGACCCAGTACTTC.

This clonotype came up many times. The genes are TRBV4-2 and TRBJ2-1; 8 positions match TRBD2. V was pared by 0 bases and J by 2 bases, with 6 bases of the junction left unmatched. The CDR3 extends over 17 amino acids. Looked up from germline, CDR1 is LGHNA and CDR2 is YNFKEQ. The CDR3 region is CASSQDYSGAPYNEQFF. CDR3 in DNA: TGTGCCAGCAGCCAAGACTATAGCGGGGCGCCCTACAATGAGCAGTTCTTC.

In this sample, this clonotype turned up many times. The chain recombines TRBV18 with TRBJ2-5, with D perhaps matching TRBD1 or TRBD2 (5 bases each). The CDR3 consists of 15 residues. Germline CDR1 and CDR2: KGHSH and LQKENI. V was pared by 3 bases and J by 2 bases, with 13 bases between. CDR3 loop: CASSPGTDPQETQYF. CDR3 coding DNA: TGTGCCAGCTCACCTGGGACGGACCCTCAAGAGACCCAGTACTTC.

This clonotype was counted at least ten times. V gene TRBV14 combines with J gene TRBJ2-2; the D is unclear. V was cut by 7 bases and J by 1 base, with 7 bases left in between. CDR3 length: 13 residues. Germline-derived CDR1 and CDR2 are SGHDN and FVKESK. CDR3 in DNA: TGTGCCAGCAATGGACGGAACACCGGGGAGCTGTTTTTT. Translating gives CASNGRNTGELFF.

This clonotype was counted ten times or more. The V gene is TRBV6-4, the J gene TRBJ2-3; possibly TRBD2 for D (6 bases). Per germline, CDR1 MRHNA and CDR2 SNTAGT. V dropped 3 bases and J dropped 1 base, with 17 bases sitting between them. CDR3 length: 17 amino acids. The CDR3 protein is CASSEEGLGTGTDTQYF. CDR3 DNA sequence: TGTGCCAGCAGTGAGGAGGGGCTAGGCACAGGCACAGATACGCAGTATTTT.

This clonotype was counted a few times. J is TRBJ2-5 and V is TRBV5-4; the match to TRBD1 covers 7 bases. Germline V CDR1 and CDR2: SGHNT, YYREEE (reference sequence). Unmatched junction bases numbered 7, after V lost 4 bases and J lost 4 bases. The CDR3 spans 14 residues. DNA of the CDR3: TGTGCCAGCAGCATAAACAGGGGAAGAGAGACCCAGTACTTC. Protein: CASSINRGRETQYF.